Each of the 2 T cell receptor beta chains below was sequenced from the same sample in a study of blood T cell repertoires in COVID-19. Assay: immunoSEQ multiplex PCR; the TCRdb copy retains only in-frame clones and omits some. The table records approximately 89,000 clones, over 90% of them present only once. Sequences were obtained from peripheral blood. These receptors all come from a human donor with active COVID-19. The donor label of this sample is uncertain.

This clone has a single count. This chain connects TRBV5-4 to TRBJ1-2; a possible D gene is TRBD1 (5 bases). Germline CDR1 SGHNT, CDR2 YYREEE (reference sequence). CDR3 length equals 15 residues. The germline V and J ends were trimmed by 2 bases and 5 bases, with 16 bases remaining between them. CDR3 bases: TGTGCCAGCAGCTTATCGGGACTGGGGGGATATGGCTACACCTTC. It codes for CASSLSGLGGYGYTF.

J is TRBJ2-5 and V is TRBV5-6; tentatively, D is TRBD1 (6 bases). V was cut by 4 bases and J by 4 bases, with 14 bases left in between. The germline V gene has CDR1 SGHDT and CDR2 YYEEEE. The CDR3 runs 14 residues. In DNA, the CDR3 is TGTGCCAGCAGCGCCTGGACAGTGGGAGAGACCCAGTACTTC. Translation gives CASSAWTVGETQYF.